The T cell receptor beta chain described here comes from a study of blood T cell repertoires in COVID-19. Turning to the study itself: The study drew acute and convalescent COVID-19 samples from the United States, Italy and Spain.

Trimming left V 5 bases short and J 4 bases short, with 11 bases between. This CDR3 region has 13 residues. CDR1 and CDR2 (germline): MNHEY, SMNVEV (reference sequence). Study members were between 18 and 89 years old and lived in 20 to 25 US regions. Self-reported history from a screening survey and questionnaire set each donor's cohort. Source study methods: Scientists estimated how many nucleated cells there were by amplifying reference gene primers. Method: immunoSEQ multiplex PCR; TCRdb's copy keeps in-frame clones and lacks some. For V, J and clone size, that table is used; D and trimming come from the DNA. The sample records 340,000 or so clones, approximately 83% being singletons.

Sequencing was carried out using PBMCs or T cells enriched from blood (not recorded which). V usage is TRBV27 and J usage is TRBJ1-2; TRBD1 is a possible D gene (6 bases). The receptor's source is a woman between 40 and 55 years old with acute COVID-19. In nucleotides, the CDR3 is TGTGCCAGCAGTATAGGACAGACCTATGGCTACACCTTC. Amino acids: CASSIGQTYGYTF.